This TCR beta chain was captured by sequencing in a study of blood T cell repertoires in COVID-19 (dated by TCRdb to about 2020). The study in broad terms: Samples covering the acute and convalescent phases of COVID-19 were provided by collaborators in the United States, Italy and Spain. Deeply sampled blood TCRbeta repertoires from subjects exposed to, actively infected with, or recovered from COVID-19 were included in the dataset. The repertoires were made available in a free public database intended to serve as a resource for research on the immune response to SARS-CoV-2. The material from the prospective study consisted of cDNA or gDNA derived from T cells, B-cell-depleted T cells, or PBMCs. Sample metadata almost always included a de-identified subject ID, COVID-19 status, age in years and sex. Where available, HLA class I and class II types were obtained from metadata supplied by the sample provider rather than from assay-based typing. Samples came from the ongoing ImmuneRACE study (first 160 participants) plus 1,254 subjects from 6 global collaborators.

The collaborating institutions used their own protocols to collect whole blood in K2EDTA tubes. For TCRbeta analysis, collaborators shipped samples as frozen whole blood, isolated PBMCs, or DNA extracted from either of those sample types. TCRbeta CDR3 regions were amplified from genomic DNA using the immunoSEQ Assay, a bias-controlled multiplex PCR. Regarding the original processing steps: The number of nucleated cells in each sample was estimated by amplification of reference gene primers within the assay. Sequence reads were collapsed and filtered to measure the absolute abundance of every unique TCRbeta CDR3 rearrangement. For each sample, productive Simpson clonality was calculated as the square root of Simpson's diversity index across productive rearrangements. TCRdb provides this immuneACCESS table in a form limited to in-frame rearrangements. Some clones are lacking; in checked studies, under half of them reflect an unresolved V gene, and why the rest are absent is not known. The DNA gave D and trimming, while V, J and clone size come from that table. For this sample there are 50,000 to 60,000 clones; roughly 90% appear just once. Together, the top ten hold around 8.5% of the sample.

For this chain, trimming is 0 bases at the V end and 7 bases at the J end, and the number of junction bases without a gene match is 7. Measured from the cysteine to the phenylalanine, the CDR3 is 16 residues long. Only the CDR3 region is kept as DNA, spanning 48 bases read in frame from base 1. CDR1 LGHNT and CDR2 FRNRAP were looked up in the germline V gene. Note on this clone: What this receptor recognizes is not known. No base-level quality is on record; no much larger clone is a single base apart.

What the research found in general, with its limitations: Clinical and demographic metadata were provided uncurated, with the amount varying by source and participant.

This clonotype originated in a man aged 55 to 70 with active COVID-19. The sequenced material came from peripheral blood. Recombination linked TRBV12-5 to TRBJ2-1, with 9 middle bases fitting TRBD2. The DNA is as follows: TGTGCTAGTGGTTTGGTACGTTCCCTAGCGGGAAATGAGCAGTTCTTC. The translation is CASGLVRSLAGNEQFF.